Listed below are T cell receptor beta chains from one sample, sequenced in a study of blood T cell repertoires in COVID-19. Produced via immunoSEQ multiplex PCR; TCRdb's table is partial and in-frame only. Of around 270,000 clones in the sample, roughly 84% are singletons; the top ten hold around a sixth. The sequencing input was peripheral blood. The origin of the receptors is a person between 65 and 80 years old with COVID-19, enrolled during active disease. CDR3s include the opening cysteine and the closing phenylalanine or tryptophan. The order of the fields is CDR3 length, J gene, clone size, V gene, D gene, CDR3 DNA, CDR3 protein. D genes are given only for firm matches. Clone sizes are given selectively: once, few, many, or a class where the clone is expanded.

>20|TRBJ2-1|NA|TRBV5-8|TRBD1
TGTGCCAGCAGCCTGGAGTTAGGGACCACAGGGGCCGCGATTGCCGATGAGCAGTTCTTC
CASSLELGTTGAAIADEQFF
>15|TRBJ1-1|NA|TRBV2|TRBD1
TGTGCCAGCATTAGGGACAGACAAATGAACACTGAAGCTTTCTTT
CASIRDRQMNTEAFF
>14|TRBJ1-6|few|TRBV18|TRBD1
TGTGCCAGCTCACTCGACAGGGCCATGTCACCCCTCCACTTT
CASSLDRAMSPLHF
>15|TRBJ1-4|NA|TRBV2|NA
TGTGCCAGCAGTGAAGGCCAGGCAACTAATGAAAAACTGTTTTTT
CASSEGQATNEKLFF
>19|TRBJ1-1|NA|TRBV9|NA
TGTGCCAGCAGCTGGGGGCTACCCGGGACGACGGTCGTGAACACTGAAGCTTTCTTT
CASSWGLPGTTVVNTEAFF
>15|TRBJ2-5|NA|TRBV7-9|TRBD1
TGTGCCAGCAGCTTAACACAGGGGACGGGGGAGACCCAGTACTTC
CASSLTQGTGETQYF
>14|TRBJ1-1|NA|TRBV12-5|TRBD1
TGTGCTAGTGGCCGGGACAGCTCGAACACTGAAGCTTTCTTT
CASGRDSSNTEAFF
>17|TRBJ2-1|NA|TRBV10-3|NA
TGTGCCATCAGTGAGATCGGACAGCCGAGCTCCTACAATGAGCAGTTCTTC
CAISEIGQPSSYNEQFF
>13|TRBJ2-7|NA|TRBV28|NA
TGTGCCAGCAGTCCCCGGCTAGCGTGGGAGCAGTACTTC
CASSPRLAWEQYF
>14|TRBJ1-2|NA|TRBV28|NA
TGTGCCAGCAGAACAGAGTACTTTAACTATGGCTACACCTTC
CASRTEYFNYGYTF
>16|TRBJ1-4|NA|TRBV15|NA
TGTGCCACCAGCAGAGCGAGGACAGCAACTAATGAAAAACTGTTTTTT
CATSRARTATNEKLFF
>12|TRBJ2-7|once|TRBV19|NA
TGTGCCAGTAAGGGGCAAACCCACGAGCAGTACTTC
CASKGQTHEQYF
>13|TRBJ1-1|NA|TRBV18|NA
TGTGCCAGCTCACGACTGGAAAGCACTGAAGCTTTCTTT
CASSRLESTEAFF
>13|TRBJ2-5|NA|TRBV15|TRBD2
TGTGCCACGACTGGCGGGGGGGAAGAGACCCAGTACTTC
CATTGGGEETQYF
>13|TRBJ2-4|NA|TRBV11-2|TRBD2
TGTGCCAGTATACTAGCGGGAGAGAACATTCAGTACTTC
CASILAGENIQYF
>15|TRBJ2-5|NA|TRBV6-5|TRBD2
TGTGCCAGCAGTTACGGTGCGGGGGGCGGTGAGACCCAGTACTTC
CASSYGAGGGETQYF
>13|TRBJ2-1|once|TRBV5-6|NA
TGTGCCAGCATTACAGGGAGTATGGATGAGCAGTTCTTC
CASITGSMDEQFF
>13|TRBJ1-1|NA|TRBV12-3/TRBV12-4|NA
TGTGCCAGCAGTTTACTTTTTAACACTGAAGCTTTCTTT
CASSLLFNTEAFF
>11|TRBJ1-6|NA|TRBV6-2/TRBV6-3|NA
TGTGCCAGCAGTTCCACAGGACCCCTCCACTTT
CASSSTGPLHF
>16|TRBJ2-7|NA|TRBV3-1/TRBV3-2|TRBD2
TGTGCCAGCAGCCAGGGACTAGCGGGGAAGGACCACGAGCAGTACTTC
CASSQGLAGKDHEQYF
>16|TRBJ2-1|NA|TRBV9|NA
TGTGCCAGCAGCGTAGCGGCAGCGAGCTCCTACAATGAGCAGTTCTTC
CASSVAAASSYNEQFF
>13|TRBJ1-5|NA|TRBV15|NA
TGTGCCATACGGGGGGGCAGCAATCAGCCCCAGCATTTT
CAIRGGSNQPQHF